The 11 T cell receptor beta chains given below trace back to one sample, sequenced in a study of blood T cell repertoires in COVID-19. Clones were read by immunoSEQ multiplex PCR, and TCRdb kept only the in-frame ones, dropping some. Found here are nearly 350,000 clones, 83% of them singletons; the top ten hold almost 3%. The sample comprised peripheral blood. The receptors shown here come from a young man with active or convalescent COVID-19.

The genes are TRBV10-3 and TRBJ1-2; D is possibly TRBD1 (5 bases). Per the germline V gene, CDR1 is ENHRY and CDR2 is SYGVKD. The V and J ends lost 7 bases and 2 bases respectively, with 11 bases between them. The CDR3 extends over 13 amino acids. The CDR3: CAIKEGQNYGYTF. For the CDR3, the DNA is TGTGCCATCAAGGAGGGGCAGAACTATGGCTACACCTTC.

The chain combines TRBV24-1 with TRBJ2-1; possible D gene TRBD1, 5 bases. V dropped 7 bases and J dropped 1 base, with 7 bases sitting between them. CDR3 length: 13 amino acids. The germline CDR1 and CDR2 sequences are KGHDR and SFDVKD. The DNA of the CDR3 is TGTGCCACCAGAGGGGCATCCTACAATGAGCAGTTCTTC. Encoded protein: CATRGASYNEQFF.

This chain connects TRBV19 to TRBJ2-1, with D possibly matching TRBD2 (5 bases). Germline V CDR1 and CDR2: LNHDA, SQIVND (reference sequence). The CDR3 runs to 15 residues. The ends were cut back, 2 bases at V and 5 bases at J, with 13 bases in the middle. CDR3 residues: CASSILGLGNNEQFF. In nucleotides, the CDR3 is TGTGCCAGTAGTATATTAGGGCTCGGGAACAATGAGCAGTTCTTC.

This clone has only a few counts. This rearrangement joins TRBV9 to TRBJ2-7, with D perhaps TRBD2 (6 bases). Trimming pared 3 bases from V and 4 bases from J, leaving 20 bases between. Germline lookup yields CDR1 SGDLS and CDR2 YYNGEE. The CDR3 runs to 16 residues. The CDR3: CASSEGLQSGAYEQYF. In DNA form, the CDR3 reads TGTGCCAGCAGCGAAGGACTACAAAGCGGCGCATACGAGCAGTACTTC.

V usage is TRBV7-2 and J usage is TRBJ2-5; D call uncertain. V gave up 7 bases and J gave up 0 bases, with 12 bases separating them. CDR3 length: 14 residues. Germline V gene sequence: CDR1 SGHTA, CDR2 FQGNSA. CDR3 protein: CASTGGAYQETQYF. In DNA, the CDR3 is TGTGCCAGCACCGGCGGTGCGTACCAAGAGACCCAGTACTTC.

This chain joins TRBV19 and TRBJ2-5; weak D call: TRBD2 (6 bases). V was shortened by 11 bases and J by 5 bases, with 24 bases between the two germline ends. CDR3 length: 15 amino acids. Germline loops: CDR1 LNHDA, CDR2 SQIVND (reference sequence). The CDR3 protein is CAGRAGTSSWETQYF. DNA for the CDR3: TGTGCCGGGCGCGCGGGGACGAGTTCTTGGGAGACCCAGTACTTC.

This clone was detected once. The chain has TRBV5-1 and TRBJ1-2, with D possibly matching TRBD1 (5 bases). Trimming stripped 6 bases from V and 2 bases from J, with 14 bases between. CDR3 length: 14 amino acids. CDR1 and CDR2 (germline): SGHRS, YFSETQ. This CDR3 is CASTVGGENYGYTF. In DNA form, the CDR3 reads TGCGCCAGCACCGTGGGGGGTGAAAACTATGGCTACACCTTC.

This sequence joins TRBV19 and TRBJ1-6; D is unresolved. The CDR3 length is 14 residues. Germline-derived CDR1 and CDR2 are LNHDA and SQIVND (reference sequence). V was cut by 3 bases and J by 8 bases, with 11 bases left in between. In DNA form, the CDR3 reads TGTGCCAGTAGTATTAGAGGGAGCGATTCACCCCTCCACTTT. The encoded protein is CASSIRGSDSPLHF.

The CDR3 is CASSVDFNYGYTF. CDR3 sequence (DNA): TGTGCCAGCAGCGTAGACTTTAACTATGGCTACACCTTC. The chain has TRBV9 and TRBJ1-2; D ambiguous. Germline lookup yields CDR1 SGDLS and CDR2 YYNGEE. Deletions cut 0 bases from V and 1 base from J, with 4 bases between. The CDR3 extends over 13 amino acids.

The rearrangement links TRBV6-6 to TRBJ2-1; 13 positions match TRBD2. This CDR3 spans 15 amino acids. Germline V lookup: CDR1 MNHNY, CDR2 SVGAGI (reference sequence). The trim removed 6 bases at V and 7 bases at J, leaving 6 bases unmatched. As DNA, the CDR3 is TGTGCCAGCAGCTTACTAGCGGGAGGGCGTAATGAGCAGTTCTTC. It encodes CASSLLAGGRNEQFF.

This rearrangement joins TRBV18 to TRBJ1-1; 8 positions match TRBD1. Germline V gives CDR1 KGHSH, CDR2 LQKENI. The length of the CDR3 is 15 residues. V was pared by 3 bases and J by 2 bases, with 5 bases of the junction left unmatched. This CDR3 is CASSPGQDANTEAFF. The DNA for the CDR3 is TGTGCCAGCTCACCGGGACAGGACGCTAACACTGAAGCTTTCTTT. Supplemented by reference TRBV18 and TRBJ1-1, the full variable domain reads NAGVMQNPRHLVRRRGQEARLRCSPMKGHSHVYWYRQLPEEGLKFMVYLQKENIIDESGMPKERFSAEFPKEGPSILRIQQVVRGDSAAYFCASSPGQDANTEAFFGQGTRLTVV.